Sequencing of this T cell receptor beta chain was carried out in a study of CD8 T cells in Susac syndrome. An input of about 0.5 to 1 ug of RNA was subjected to reverse transcription using random hexamers. TCRdb re-called the immunoSEQ multiplex PCR reads with MiXCR, one entry per CDR3 protein. The sample holds about 240,000 distinct CDR3 sequences, 90% to 96% seen once. The trim removed 0 bases at V and 0 bases at J, leaving 7 bases unmatched. There are 18 residues in the CDR3. CDR1 is LGHDT, CDR2 YNNKEL, per germline (reference sequence). The chain combines TRBV3-1 with TRBJ2-2, with 7 bases identical to TRBD1. The specimen was CD4+ T cells from PBMCs. This sequence originates from a human donor with Susac syndrome. The CDR3 spells CASSQDHRGPANTGELFF. The CDR3 DNA reads TGTGCCAGCAGCCAAGATCACAGGGGCCCAGCGAACACCGGGGAGCTGTTTTTT.